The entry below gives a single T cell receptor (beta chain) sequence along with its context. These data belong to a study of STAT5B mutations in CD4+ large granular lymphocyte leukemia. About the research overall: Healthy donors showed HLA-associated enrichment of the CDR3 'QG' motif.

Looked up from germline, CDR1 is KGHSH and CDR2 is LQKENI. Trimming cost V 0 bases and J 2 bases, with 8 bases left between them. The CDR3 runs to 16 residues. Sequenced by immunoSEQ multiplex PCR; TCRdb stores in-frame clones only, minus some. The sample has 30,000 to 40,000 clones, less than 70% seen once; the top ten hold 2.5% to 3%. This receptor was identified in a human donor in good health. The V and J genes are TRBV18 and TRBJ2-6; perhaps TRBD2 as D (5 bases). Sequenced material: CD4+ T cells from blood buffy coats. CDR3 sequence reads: CASSPPAGTGANVLTF. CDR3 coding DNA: TGTGCCAGCTCACCACCGGCCGGGACTGGGGCCAACGTCCTGACTTTC.